One sample yielded the 2 T cell receptor beta chains listed below, sequenced in a study of T-cell reconstitution after alpha-beta-depleted transplantation in children. TCRbeta library construction was performed incorporating unique molecular identifiers. In TCRdb, the PCR reads were re-called with MiXCR into one record per CDR3 protein. The sample holds about 400,000 distinct CDR3 sequences; approximately 20% are singletons and the top ten take 3.5% to 4%. Sequencing was performed on PBMCs from the stem cell graft donor, taken from the stem cell graft. The receptors shown here come from a human donor who donated a stem cell graft to a child with acute myeloid leukemia.

The gene calls are TRBV12-3 or TRBV12-4 and TRBJ2-3; no firm D call. V gave up 4 bases and J gave up 4 bases, with 9 bases separating them. The CDR3 loop spans 13 amino acids. The CDR3 bases are TGTGCCAGCAGTTCTCCGGGCTCAGATACGCAGTATTTT. As protein: CASSSPGSDTQYF.

This clonotype turned up a few times. The chain has TRBV5-1 and TRBJ2-7; D is possibly TRBD1 (6 bases). Germline CDR1 and CDR2: SGHRS and YFSETQ. CDR3 length equals 15 residues. V was pared by 0 bases and J by 2 bases, with 12 bases between. CDR3 loop: CASSLAVDRPYEQYF. CDR3 in DNA: TGCGCCAGCAGCTTGGCCGTGGACAGACCCTACGAGCAGTACTTC.